The 18 T cell receptor beta chains below all came from one sample that was sequenced in a study of OX40 agonist ivuxolimab in advanced cancers. Using immunoSEQ multiplex PCR, the repertoire was profiled, and TCRdb retains in-frame clones only, with some absent. The sample shows 80,000 or so clones, 75% to 90% of them seen only once. This sample comprised CD4+ or CD8+ T cells sorted from blood, obtained in a trial of the OX40 agonist ivuxolimab. The receptors stem from an adult with an advanced solid tumor such as melanoma, head and neck, liver or kidney cancer.

The V call is TRBV5-4, the J call TRBJ2-2, with 10 nucleotides matching TRBD2. Germline V gene data show CDR1 as SGHNT and CDR2 as YYREEE (reference sequence). The CDR3 totals 17 residues. With 6 bases clipped from V and 2 bases from J, the junction kept 10 bases outside the gene matches. The CDR3 loop is CASTPLGTSVNTGELFF. DNA of the CDR3: TGTGCCAGCACGCCACTCGGGACTAGCGTTAACACCGGGGAGCTGTTTTTT.

The CDR3 here is CASSRGSVNTEAFF. The CDR3, as DNA: TGTGCCAGCAGCCGAGGGAGCGTGAACACTGAAGCTTTCTTT. The rearrangement uses TRBV5-6 and TRBJ1-1; unclear D gene. Germline CDR1 is SGHDT and CDR2 is YYEEEE. V was pared by 4 bases and J by 0 bases, with 10 bases between. The CDR3 consists of 14 residues.

The V gene is TRBV30, the J gene TRBJ2-7; 7 nucleotides align to TRBD2. The CDR3 runs 13 residues. Germline CDR1 reads GTSNPN; CDR2 reads SVGIG (reference sequence). V dropped 3 bases and J dropped 3; count of bases not matched to a gene: 5. The CDR3 here is CAWSMGGVYEQYF. CDR3 bases: TGTGCCTGGAGCATGGGGGGGGTCTACGAGCAGTACTTC.

The chain has TRBV19 and TRBJ2-7, with D perhaps TRBD2 (6 bases). V was shortened by 1 base and J by 2 bases, with 12 bases between the two germline ends. The length of the CDR3 is 15 residues. CDR1 is LNHDA, CDR2 SQIVND, per germline (reference sequence). CDR3: CASSIGVGSTYEQYF. Written as DNA, the CDR3 is TGTGCCAGTAGTATAGGGGTCGGGAGTACCTACGAGCAGTACTTC.

The CDR3 DNA reads TGTGCCAGTAGTAAGCAGGGCTGGACTAATGAAAAACTGTTTTTT. This codes for CASSKQGWTNEKLFF. This chain connects TRBV19 to TRBJ1-4; D may be TRBD1 (5 bases). Germline CDR1 is LNHDA and CDR2 is SQIVND (reference sequence). With 4 bases removed from V and 2 bases from J, the gap between germline ends came to 11 bases. This CDR3 region has 15 residues.

The chain couples TRBV7-2 to TRBJ1-2, with 8 bases aligning to TRBD1. Germline CDR1 reads SGHTA; CDR2 reads FQGNSA. The CDR3 sequence is 15 residues long. Trimming at V came to 5 bases and at J to 10 bases, leaving 15 bases not matched to a gene. The CDR3 region is CASSLRWGRGLDYTF. For the CDR3, the DNA is TGTGCCAGCAGCCTCCGTTGGGGCAGGGGGCTAGACTACACCTTC.

This clone was recorded once. The rearrangement joins TRBV5-3 to TRBJ1-6, with D possibly TRBD1 on 5 matching bases. TRBV5-3 is marked as an open reading frame, function uncertain. Between the trimmed V and J ends, which lost 8 bases and 3 bases, there was a span of 6 bases. CDR3 length equals 12 residues. CDR3 residues: CASRVYNSPLHF. CDR3 in DNA: TGTGCCAGCAGGGTCTATAATTCACCCCTCCACTTT.

The chain links TRBV19 to TRBJ2-2; weak D call: TRBD1 (5 bases). Germline assignment: CDR1 LNHDA and CDR2 SQIVND (reference sequence). The CDR3 length is 14 residues. Trimming took 2 bases from V and 5 from J, leaving 9 bases between them. The CDR3 DNA follows: TGTGCCAGTAGTATAAAAAGACAGACCGGGGAGCTGTTTTTT. Translating gives CASSIKRQTGELFF.

This chain joins TRBV6-6 and TRBJ2-7, with 8 bases matching TRBD2. Germline trimming cut 3 bases from V and 2 bases from J; bases unmatched to any gene: 6. This CDR3 comprises 15 residues. CDR1 and CDR2 (germline): MNHNY, SVGAGI (reference sequence). The CDR3 loop is CASSYGSGTTYEQYF. CDR3 nucleotides: TGTGCCAGCAGTTATGGTAGCGGGACAACCTACGAGCAGTACTTC.

This clone occurred once. V is TRBV12-5 and J is TRBJ2-1; 15 bases match TRBD2. After removal of 7 bases from V and 6 bases from J, the junction contained 10 bases not matched to a gene. This CDR3 is built from 17 residues. Germline assignment: CDR1 LGHNT and CDR2 FRNRAP. Here the CDR3 reads CASDPGTSGGRGNEQFF. Written as DNA, the CDR3 is TGTGCTAGTGACCCCGGGACTAGCGGGGGGCGCGGCAATGAGCAGTTCTTC.

This chain links TRBV28 with TRBJ2-3; the match to TRBD2 covers 12 bases. The ends lost 10 bases at V and 6 bases at J; junction bases unmatched: 5. This CDR3 contains 13 residues. Germline V gene lookup returns CDR1 MDHEN and CDR2 SYDVKM. CDR3: CATRLAGEDTQYF. CDR3 nucleotide sequence: TGTGCCACCCGACTAGCGGGAGAGGATACGCAGTATTTT. Together with reference TRBV28 and TRBJ2-3, the CDR3 gives the full variable domain: DVKVTQSSRYLVKRTGEKVFLECVQDMDHENMFWYRQDPGLGLRLIYFSYDVKMKEKGDIPEGYSVSREKKERFSLILESASTNQTSMYLCATRLAGEDTQYFGPGTRLTVL.

About this clone itself: One junction end does not reproduce the germline sequence, and a read error may be involved. The chain links TRBV28 to TRBJ2-7, with D tentatively TRBD1 or TRBD2 (5 bases each). CDR1 MDHEN and CDR2 SYDVKM come from the germline V gene. The CDR3 runs 14 residues. The CDR3 bases are TGTGCCAGCAGTTTATATGGGGGAACCTACAAGCAGTACTTC. Translating it yields CASSLYGGTYKQYF. Supplemented by reference TRBV28 and TRBJ2-7, the full variable domain reads DVKVTQSSRYLVKRTGEKVFLECVQDMDHENMFWYRQDPGLGLRLIYFSYDVKMKEKGDIPEGYSVSREKKERFSLILESASTNQTSMYLCASSLYGGTYKQYFGPGTRLTVT.

V usage is TRBV7-9 and J usage is TRBJ2-2; D unresolved. Trimming shortened V by 6 bases and J by 6 bases, and 11 bases separated the two germline ends. Germline lookup yields CDR1 SEHNR and CDR2 FQNEAQ (reference sequence). The CDR3 has 13 amino acids. CDR3 protein: CASSRTVAGELFF. CDR3 nucleotides: TGTGCCAGCAGTCGTACGGTGGCCGGGGAGCTGTTTTTT.

V gene TRBV10-3 combines with J gene TRBJ1-5, with a possible D match to TRBD1 (5 bases). The CDR3 covers 12 residues. In germline, CDR1 is ENHRY, CDR2 SYGVKD. Trimming removed 9 bases at V and 4 bases at J, with 10 bases between. CDR3 bases: TGTGCCATTAGCGGGGGGAATCAGCCCCAGCATTTT. Protein product: CAISGGNQPQHF.

The rearrangement links TRBV7-2 to TRBJ2-1, with 7 positions matching TRBD2. Germline CDR1 SGHTA, CDR2 FQGNSA. This CDR3 comprises 14 residues. Trimming removed 1 base from V and 6 bases from J; junction bases left unmatched: 3. CDR3: CASSLVAGFNEQFF. CDR3 DNA sequence: TGTGCCAGCAGCTTAGTAGCGGGTTTCAATGAGCAGTTCTTC.

The chain carries TRBV10-3 and TRBJ1-6; D remains unclear. Germline V gene lookup returns CDR1 ENHRY and CDR2 SYGVKD. V was trimmed by 0 bases and J by 10 bases, leaving 7 bases between them. The CDR3 has 13 residues. This CDR3 is CAISESGISPLHF. In DNA form, the CDR3 reads TGTGCCATCAGTGAGTCTGGGATCTCACCCCTCCACTTT.

The chain combines TRBV9 with TRBJ1-4; D gene uncertain. Germline CDR1 is SGDLS and CDR2 is YYNGEE. Trimming removed 2 bases at V and 0 bases at J, with 11 bases between. This CDR3 has 16 residues. In DNA, the CDR3 is TGTGCCAGCAGCGTTACGGCGGGGTCAACTAATGAAAAACTGTTTTTT. Translated, it gives CASSVTAGSTNEKLFF.

The rearrangement links TRBV19 to TRBJ2-1; 8 bases match TRBD1. V trimming: 6 bases; J trimming: 8 bases; junction bases outside the gene matches: 12. This CDR3 has 15 amino acids. Germline V lookup: CDR1 LNHDA, CDR2 SQIVND (reference sequence). This CDR3 is CASSGRGRVSDEQFF. The CDR3 nucleotides are TGTGCCAGTAGCGGCAGGGGGCGTGTAAGTGATGAGCAGTTCTTC.